Listed below are T cell receptor beta chains from one sample, sequenced in a study of CD8 T cells in ankylosing spondylitis. MiXCR was run by TCRdb on the 5' RACE reads, yielding one entry per CDR3 protein. The table includes hundreds of thousands of distinct CDR3 sequences, 20% detected once. The sample taken for sequencing was blood, either unsorted or a sorted T cell fraction (not recorded which). The source is a male donor with ankylosing spondylitis or in good health (not recorded which). CDR3s include the opening cysteine and the closing phenylalanine or tryptophan. A D gene is named only where the DNA matches it firmly. Rows give clone size only sometimes, using once, few, many, or a class for an expanded clone.

clone size: .
V gene: TRBV6-5
J gene: TRBJ1-2
D gene: TRBD1
CDR3 protein: CASSYGTGATYGYTF
CDR3 DNA: TGTGCCAGCAGTTACGGTACAGGGGCTACCTATGGCTACACCTTC

clone size: .
V gene: TRBV25-1
J gene: TRBJ2-5
D gene: .
CDR3 protein: CASSERSNQETQYF
CDR3 DNA: TGTGCCAGCAGTGAACGGAGTAACCAAGAGACCCAGTACTTC

clone size: few
V gene: TRBV20-1
J gene: TRBJ1-1
D gene: .
CDR3 protein: CSARDGAGHTEAFF
CDR3 DNA: TGCAGTGCTAGGGACGGGGCTGGGCACACTGAAGCTTTCTTT

clone size: .
V gene: TRBV3-1
J gene: TRBJ1-4
D gene: .
CDR3 protein: CASSPISTNEKLFF
CDR3 DNA: TGTGCCAGCAGCCCGATCTCAACTAATGAGAAACTGTTTTTT

clone size: .
V gene: TRBV20-1
J gene: TRBJ1-4
D gene: .
CDR3 protein: CSARSGEENEKLFF
CDR3 DNA: TGCAGTGCTAGATCAGGGGAAGAAAATGAAAAACTGTTTTTT

clone size: .
V gene: TRBV7-2
J gene: TRBJ2-1
D gene: .
CDR3 protein: CASSSSTDSYNEQFF
CDR3 DNA: TGTGCCAGCAGCTCCTCAACGGACTCCTACAATGAGCAGTTCTTC

clone size: few
V gene: TRBV5-4
J gene: TRBJ1-1
D gene: .
CDR3 protein: CASSAPFDWMSETEAFF
CDR3 DNA: TGTGCCAGCAGCGCCCCCTTCGATTGGATGTCGGAAACTGAAGCTTTCTTT

clone size: .
V gene: TRBV5-1
J gene: TRBJ1-1
D gene: TRBD1
CDR3 protein: CASSGGQLNTEAFF
CDR3 DNA: TGCGCCAGCAGCGGGGGACAGCTGAACACTGAAGCTTTCTTT

clone size: .
V gene: TRBV6-1
J gene: TRBJ2-5
D gene: TRBD1
CDR3 protein: CASSRQGFGETQYF
CDR3 DNA: TGTGCCAGCAGTCGACAGGGCTTTGGAGAGACCCAGTACTTC

clone size: .
V gene: TRBV18
J gene: TRBJ2-5
D gene: .
CDR3 protein: CASSIGQKETQYF
CDR3 DNA: TGTGCCAGCTCAATCGGACAGAAAGAGACCCAGTACTTC

clone size: .
V gene: TRBV12-3/TRBV12-4
J gene: TRBJ1-1
D gene: .
CDR3 protein: CASGDGAFF
CDR3 DNA: TGTGCCAGCGGTGATGGAGCTTTCTTT

clone size: .
V gene: TRBV4-2
J gene: TRBJ1-6
D gene: .
CDR3 protein: CASSQAPGTISPLHF
CDR3 DNA: TGTGCCAGCAGCCAAGCCCCCGGGACGATATCACCCCTCCACTTT

clone size: few
V gene: TRBV7-3
J gene: TRBJ2-1
D gene: .
CDR3 protein: CASSLTPGLTYNEQFF
CDR3 DNA: TGTGCCAGCAGCTTGACTCCGGGACTCACGTACAATGAGCAGTTCTTC

clone size: few
V gene: TRBV29-1
J gene: TRBJ2-1
D gene: .
CDR3 protein: CSVAGLNEQFF
CDR3 DNA: TGCAGCGTCGCTGGCCTCAATGAGCAGTTCTTC

clone size: few
V gene: TRBV5-6
J gene: TRBJ1-6
D gene: .
CDR3 protein: CASSLDPGYNSPLHF
CDR3 DNA: TGTGCCAGCAGCTTGGATCCAGGTTATAATTCACCCCTCCACTTT

clone size: few
V gene: TRBV5-1
J gene: TRBJ1-2
D gene: TRBD1
CDR3 protein: CASGTDPNYGYTF
CDR3 DNA: TGCGCCAGCGGGACAGACCCTAACTATGGCTACACCTTC

clone size: .
V gene: TRBV7-3
J gene: TRBJ2-5
D gene: .
CDR3 protein: CASSLTGQGGETQYF
CDR3 DNA: TGTGCCAGCAGCTTAACGGGCCAGGGAGGAGAGACCCAGTACTTC

clone size: few
V gene: TRBV5-1
J gene: TRBJ2-3
D gene: TRBD1
CDR3 protein: CASSFQGAPTDTQYF
CDR3 DNA: TGCGCCAGCAGCTTCCAGGGGGCCCCCACAGATACGCAGTATTTT

clone size: .
V gene: TRBV7-6
J gene: TRBJ2-1
D gene: .
CDR3 protein: CASTITALHSYNEQFF
CDR3 DNA: TGTGCCAGCACCATAACGGCCCTGCACTCCTACAATGAGCAGTTCTTC

clone size: .
V gene: TRBV9
J gene: TRBJ2-2
D gene: TRBD2
CDR3 protein: CASSVAWSSGGAAGELFF
CDR3 DNA: TGTGCCAGCAGCGTAGCGTGGTCCAGCGGGGGGGCGGCTGGGGAGCTGTTTTTT

clone size: few
V gene: TRBV27
J gene: TRBJ2-1
D gene: .
CDR3 protein: CASSPLAFNEQFF
CDR3 DNA: TGTGCCAGCAGTCCCCTAGCTTTCAATGAGCAGTTCTTC

clone size: .
V gene: TRBV12-3/TRBV12-4
J gene: TRBJ1-6
D gene: TRBD1
CDR3 protein: CASSAGQYNSPLHF
CDR3 DNA: TGTGCCAGCAGCGCGGGACAGTATAATTCACCCCTCCACTTT

clone size: .
V gene: TRBV28
J gene: TRBJ1-2
D gene: TRBD1
CDR3 protein: CASSLAGGEYYGYTF
CDR3 DNA: TGTGCCAGCAGTTTAGCAGGGGGCGAGTACTATGGCTACACCTTC

clone size: .
V gene: TRBV9
J gene: TRBJ2-3
D gene: .
CDR3 protein: CASSDTGLTRGTDTQYF
CDR3 DNA: TGTGCCAGCAGCGACACTGGATTAACCCGGGGCACAGATACGCAGTATTTT

clone size: few
V gene: TRBV27
J gene: TRBJ2-5
D gene: TRBD2
CDR3 protein: CASRQLAGVPKTQYF
CDR3 DNA: TGTGCCAGCAGGCAACTAGCGGGAGTCCCCAAGACCCAGTACTTC

clone size: .
V gene: TRBV7-8
J gene: TRBJ2-1
D gene: .
CDR3 protein: CASSLVGDYNEQFF
CDR3 DNA: TGTGCCAGCAGCTTAGTAGGGGATTACAATGAGCAGTTCTTC

clone size: few
V gene: TRBV29-1
J gene: TRBJ1-3
D gene: .
CDR3 protein: CSVTGSGNTIYF
CDR3 DNA: TGCAGCGTGACAGGTTCTGGAAACACCATATATTTT

clone size: .
V gene: TRBV5-1
J gene: TRBJ2-3
D gene: .
CDR3 protein: CASSLAPGLSTDTQYF
CDR3 DNA: TGCGCCAGCAGCTTGGCCCCGGGACTCAGCACAGATACGCAGTATTTT

clone size: .
V gene: TRBV4-2
J gene: TRBJ2-5
D gene: TRBD2
CDR3 protein: CASSQDKLAGVRETQYF
CDR3 DNA: TGTGCCAGCAGCCAAGATAAACTAGCGGGAGTGAGAGAGACCCAGTACTTC

clone size: .
V gene: TRBV3-1
J gene: TRBJ1-5
D gene: .
CDR3 protein: CASSFLGGNQPQHF
CDR3 DNA: TGTGCCAGCAGCTTCTTAGGGGGCAATCAGCCCCAGCATTTT

clone size: .
V gene: TRBV5-1
J gene: TRBJ2-2
D gene: .
CDR3 protein: CASSFRGGGTGELFF
CDR3 DNA: TGCGCCAGCAGCTTTAGGGGCGGAGGTACCGGGGAGCTGTTTTTT

clone size: .
V gene: TRBV5-5
J gene: TRBJ1-4
D gene: .
CDR3 protein: CASSLGVTATNEKLFF
CDR3 DNA: TGTGCCAGCAGCTTGGGGGTTACCGCAACTAATGAAAAACTGTTTTTT

clone size: .
V gene: TRBV20-1
J gene: TRBJ2-5
D gene: .
CDR3 protein: CSAPDNFQETQYF
CDR3 DNA: TGCAGTGCGCCGGACAATTTCCAAGAGACCCAGTACTTC

clone size: .
V gene: TRBV20-1
J gene: TRBJ2-3
D gene: TRBD2
CDR3 protein: CSARKEGLARTDTQYF
CDR3 DNA: TGCAGTGCTAGAAAGGAGGGACTAGCCCGCACAGATACGCAGTATTTT

clone size: .
V gene: TRBV18
J gene: TRBJ1-2
D gene: TRBD1
CDR3 protein: CASSPGSGQGNGYTF
CDR3 DNA: TGTGCCAGCTCACCGGGCTCGGGACAGGGAAATGGCTACACCTTC

clone size: .
V gene: TRBV12-3/TRBV12-4
J gene: TRBJ1-1
D gene: .
CDR3 protein: CASSPTSTGNTEAFF
CDR3 DNA: TGTGCCAGCAGTCCCACCTCTACAGGGAACACTGAAGCTTTCTTT

clone size: few
V gene: TRBV18
J gene: TRBJ2-2
D gene: .
CDR3 protein: CASSPRTRSTGELFF
CDR3 DNA: TGTGCCAGCTCACCACGAACGCGTAGCACCGGGGAGCTGTTTTTT